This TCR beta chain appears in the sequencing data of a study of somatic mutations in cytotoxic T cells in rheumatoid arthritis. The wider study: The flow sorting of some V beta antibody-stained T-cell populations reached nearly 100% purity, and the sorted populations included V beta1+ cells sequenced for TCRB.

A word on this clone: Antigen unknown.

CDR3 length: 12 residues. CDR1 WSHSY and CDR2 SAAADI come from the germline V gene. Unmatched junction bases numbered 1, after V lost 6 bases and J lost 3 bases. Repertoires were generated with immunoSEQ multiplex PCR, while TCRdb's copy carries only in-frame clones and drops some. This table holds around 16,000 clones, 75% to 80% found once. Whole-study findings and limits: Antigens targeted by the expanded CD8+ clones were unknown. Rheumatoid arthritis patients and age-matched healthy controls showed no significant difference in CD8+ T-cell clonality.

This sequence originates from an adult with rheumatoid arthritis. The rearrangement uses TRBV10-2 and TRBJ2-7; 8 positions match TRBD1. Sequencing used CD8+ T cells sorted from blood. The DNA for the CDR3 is TGCGCCAGCAGCGGGACAGGCTACGAGCAGTACTTC. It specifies CASSGTGYEQYF.